Below are 18 T cell receptor beta chains sequenced from a single sample in a study of T cells after yellow fever vaccination. TCRdb analysed the 5' RACE reads with MiXCR anew, one entry per CDR3 protein. The sample consists of 500,000 to 550,000 distinct CDR3 sequences, 21% of them appearing once. Specimen: PBMCs, collected less than 25 days after the first yellow fever vaccination. The receptors originated from a man younger than 30 who received the YFV17D yellow fever vaccine.

The chain employs TRBV10-3 and TRBJ2-6; 7 bases map to TRBD1. Germline V CDR1 and CDR2: ENHRY, SYGVKD. The CDR3 totals 18 residues. The J segment lost 10 bases and the V segment lost 0 bases, leaving 15 bases of the junction unmatched. The CDR3 spells CAISESIVAGGNLNVLTF. The CDR3 DNA reads TGTGCCATCAGTGAGTCGATTGTGGCAGGGGGAAACCTTAACGTCCTGACTTTC.

The chain combines TRBV12-3 or TRBV12-4 with TRBJ2-6, with TRBD1 matching 10 bases. The CDR3 has 15 amino acids. V dropped 6 bases and J dropped 11; count of bases not matched to a gene: 10. The CDR3: CASSTGQGDMHVLTF. CDR3 DNA: TGTGCCAGCAGCACAGGACAGGGGGATATGCACGTCCTGACTTTC.

This clonotype was observed at least ten times. This chain joins TRBV12-3 or TRBV12-4 and TRBJ2-5, with D possibly matching TRBD1 (6 bases). V lost 2 bases and J lost 7, with 11 bases in between. The CDR3 sequence is 13 residues long. The CDR3 loop is CASSLQGYGTQYF. CDR3 in DNA: TGTGCCAGCAGTTTACAGGGGTATGGGACCCAGTACTTC.

This clonotype was recorded a few times. J is TRBJ1-6 and V is TRBV6-5, with D possibly being TRBD1 (6 bases). The CDR3 length is 16 residues. The ends were cut back, 5 bases at V and 5 bases at J, with 16 bases in the middle. Per germline, CDR1 MNHEY and CDR2 SVGAGI. The CDR3 DNA sequence: TGTGCCAGCAGTAGGGGCAGGGGCAGTGATAATTCACCCCTCCACTTT. Translated, it gives CASSRGRGSDNSPLHF.

The CDR3 reads CASRQGGTEAFF. DNA of the CDR3: TGTGCCAGCCGGCAGGGTGGTACTGAAGCTTTCTTT. The J gene is TRBJ1-1, the V gene TRBV6-6, with a weak D call TRBD1 (5 bases). CDR1 and CDR2 from the germline V gene are MNHNY and SVGAGI (reference sequence). V was clipped by 8 bases and J by 5 bases, with 12 bases between them. This CDR3 is 12 amino acids long.

This clonotype turned up a few times. CDR3 protein: CASSTGQSGELFF. DNA of the CDR3: TGTGCCAGCAGCACCGGACAGTCCGGGGAGCTGTTTTTT. The chain uses TRBV7-9 and TRBJ2-2, with D possibly TRBD1 on 6 matching bases. Germline CDR1 and CDR2: SEHNR and FQNEAQ (reference sequence). CDR3 length: 13 amino acids. The germline V and J ends were trimmed by 5 bases and 6 bases, with 10 bases remaining between them.

The sample holds a few counts of this clonotype. This CDR3 is CSVRQTNTGELFF. The DNA of the CDR3 is TGCAGCGTTCGGCAGACGAACACCGGGGAGCTGTTTTTT. The V call is TRBV29-1, the J call TRBJ2-2; D gene uncertain. Looked up from germline, CDR1 is SQVTM and CDR2 is ANQGSEA. Between the trimmed V and J ends, which lost 5 bases and 0 bases, there was a span of 7 bases. This CDR3 is 13 amino acids long.

The chain has TRBV4-3 and TRBJ2-1; a weak D match, TRBD1 (6 bases). V gave up 4 bases and J gave up 5 bases, with 15 bases separating them. Germline V gene lookup returns CDR1 LGHNA and CDR2 YSLEER. This CDR3 is built from 15 residues. CDR3 in amino acids: CASSLRGILNNEQFF. DNA of the CDR3: TGCGCCAGCAGCCTGAGGGGGATTCTTAACAATGAGCAGTTCTTC.

The V call is TRBV7-9, the J call TRBJ2-3; no definite D call. Per germline, CDR1 SEHNR and CDR2 FQNEAQ (reference sequence). The CDR3 is 14 residues long. The V end was cut by 2 bases, the J end by 2 bases, with 8 bases between. This CDR3 is CASSLKQATDTQYF. CDR3 sequence (DNA): TGTGCCAGCAGCTTAAAACAAGCCACAGATACGCAGTATTTT.

The chain couples TRBV6-1 to TRBJ2-7, with 8 nucleotides matching TRBD1. This CDR3 region has 16 residues. Germline CDR1 reads MNHNS; CDR2 reads SASEGT. V trimming: 3 bases; J trimming: 0 bases; junction bases outside the gene matches: 7. The CDR3 sequence is CASSDAGTGDSYEQYV. CDR3 DNA: TGTGCCAGCAGTGACGCCGGGACAGGAGACTCCTACGAGCAGTACGTC.

The chain recombines TRBV6-5 with TRBJ2-1; 10 positions agree with TRBD1. The J segment lost 6 bases and the V segment lost 2 bases, leaving 4 bases of the junction unmatched. Germline CDR1 reads MNHEY; CDR2 reads SVGAGI. This CDR3 region has 15 residues. The CDR3 nucleotides are TGTGCCAGCAGTTACCTCGGGACAGGGGCCAATGAGCAGTTCTTC. Amino acid sequence: CASSYLGTGANEQFF.

The V and J genes are TRBV4-1 and TRBJ2-1, with D possibly TRBD1 on 6 matching bases. This CDR3 is 13 amino acids long. With 4 bases removed from V and 10 bases from J, the gap between germline ends came to 14 bases. From germline, CDR1 is MGHRA and CDR2 YSYEKL. The CDR3: CASSLVGADEQFF. As DNA, the CDR3 is TGCGCCAGCAGCCTGGTGGGGGCAGACGAGCAGTTCTTC.

The genes are TRBV7-8 and TRBJ2-5, with no clear D. This CDR3 comprises 12 residues. Trimming removed 7 bases from V and 4 bases from J, with 10 bases in between. CDR1 SGHVS and CDR2 FQNEAQ come from the germline V gene. The CDR3 DNA follows: TGTGCCAGCACCGCGTGGGGAGAGACCCAGTACTTC. Protein: CASTAWGETQYF.

This clonotype appeared once. The rearrangement uses TRBV7-9 and TRBJ1-2, with TRBD1 matching 8 bases. CDR1 and CDR2 from the germline V gene are SEHNR and FQNEAQ (reference sequence). V dropped 2 bases and J dropped 6; count of bases not matched to a gene: 8. This CDR3 is built from 15 residues. CDR3 nucleotide sequence: TGTGCCAGCAGCTTAAGGTCACAGGGGGAGGATGGCTACACCTTC. Translation: CASSLRSQGEDGYTF.

J is TRBJ1-1 and V is TRBV29-1, with a weak D call TRBD1 (5 bases). V lost 4 bases and J 4 bases, leaving 10 bases between the germline ends. Germline CDR1 is SQVTM and CDR2 is ANQGSEA. This CDR3 region has 12 residues. Here the CDR3 reads CSVATGRTEAFF. Here the CDR3 DNA reads TGCAGCGTTGCAACAGGTCGCACTGAAGCTTTCTTT.

This clonotype has just a few counts. The V call is TRBV5-1, the J call TRBJ2-1; the match to TRBD1 covers 9 bases. The V gene's germline CDR1 is SGHRS and CDR2 YFSETQ. This CDR3 has 13 amino acids. Unmatched junction bases numbered 6, after V lost 7 bases and J lost 7 bases. The CDR3 DNA reads as TGCGCCAGCGGGGGACAGGGAGTTAATGAGCAGTTCTTC. It specifies CASGGQGVNEQFF.

The rearrangement joins TRBV11-2 to TRBJ1-2, with a possible D match to TRBD1 (6 bases). The ends were cut back, 5 bases at V and 0 bases at J, with 13 bases in the middle. There are 15 residues in the CDR3. CDR1 SGHAT and CDR2 FQNNGV come from the germline V gene. The CDR3 DNA reads as TGTGCCAGCAGCCGCGGGGGGCCCACTAACTATGGCTACACCTTC. Translation: CASSRGGPTNYGYTF.

This clonotype was observed a handful of times. The rearrangement joins TRBV2 to TRBJ2-5, with 8 bases identical to TRBD1. CDR1 and CDR2 from the germline V gene are SNHLY and FYNNEI. V lost 2 bases to trimming and J lost 2 bases; unmatched junction nucleotides: 7. CDR3 length: 16 residues. CDR3 nucleotide sequence: TGTGCCAGCAGTGAATTGGACAGGGACCCTCAAGAGACCCAGTACTTC. This codes for CASSELDRDPQETQYF.